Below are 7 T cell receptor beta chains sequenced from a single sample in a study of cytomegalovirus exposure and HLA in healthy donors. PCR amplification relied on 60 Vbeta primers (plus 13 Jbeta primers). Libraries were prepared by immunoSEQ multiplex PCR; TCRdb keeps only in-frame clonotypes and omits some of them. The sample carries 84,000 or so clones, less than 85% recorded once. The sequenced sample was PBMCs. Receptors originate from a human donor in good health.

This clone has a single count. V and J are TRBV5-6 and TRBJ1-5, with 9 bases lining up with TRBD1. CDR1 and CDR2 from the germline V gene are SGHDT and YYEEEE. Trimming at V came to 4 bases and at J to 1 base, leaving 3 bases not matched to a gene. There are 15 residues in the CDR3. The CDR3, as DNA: TGTGCCAGCAGCGGGACAGGGTTGAGCAATCAGCCCCAGCATTTT. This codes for CASSGTGLSNQPQHF.

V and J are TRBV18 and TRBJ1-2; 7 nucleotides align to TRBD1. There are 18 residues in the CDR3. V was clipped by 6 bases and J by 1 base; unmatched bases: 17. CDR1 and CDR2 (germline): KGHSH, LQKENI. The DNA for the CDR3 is TGTGCCAGCTCCCCCGCCGGGACAGCGGAGGTTTTTAACTATGGCTACACCTTC. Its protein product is CASSPAGTAEVFNYGYTF.

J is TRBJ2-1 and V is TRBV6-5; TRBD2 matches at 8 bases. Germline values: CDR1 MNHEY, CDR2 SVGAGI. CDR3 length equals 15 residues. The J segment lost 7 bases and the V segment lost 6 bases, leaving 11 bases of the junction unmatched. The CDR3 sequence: CASRLGGEGGNEQFF. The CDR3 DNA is TGTGCCAGCAGACTCGGGGGGGAGGGAGGTAATGAGCAGTTCTTC.

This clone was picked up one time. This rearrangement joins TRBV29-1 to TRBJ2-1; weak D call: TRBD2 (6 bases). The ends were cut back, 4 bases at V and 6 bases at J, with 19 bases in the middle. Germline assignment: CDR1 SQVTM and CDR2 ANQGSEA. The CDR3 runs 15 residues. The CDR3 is CSVAPRDGGINEQFF. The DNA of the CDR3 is TGCAGCGTTGCCCCTAGAGATGGAGGGATCAATGAGCAGTTCTTC.

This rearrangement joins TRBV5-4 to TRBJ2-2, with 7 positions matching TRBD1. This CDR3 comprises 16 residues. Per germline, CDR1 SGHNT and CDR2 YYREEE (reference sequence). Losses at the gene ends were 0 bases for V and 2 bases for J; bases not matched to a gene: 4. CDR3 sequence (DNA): TGTGCCAGCAGCTTGGTGACAGGGACAAACACCGGGGAGCTGTTTTTT. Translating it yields CASSLVTGTNTGELFF.

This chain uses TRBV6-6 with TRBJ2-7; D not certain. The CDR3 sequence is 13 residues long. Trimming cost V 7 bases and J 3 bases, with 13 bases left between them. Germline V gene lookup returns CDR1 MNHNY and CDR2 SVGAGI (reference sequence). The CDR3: CASTAASFYEQYF. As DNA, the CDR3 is TGTGCCAGCACTGCGGCCTCCTTCTACGAGCAGTACTTC.

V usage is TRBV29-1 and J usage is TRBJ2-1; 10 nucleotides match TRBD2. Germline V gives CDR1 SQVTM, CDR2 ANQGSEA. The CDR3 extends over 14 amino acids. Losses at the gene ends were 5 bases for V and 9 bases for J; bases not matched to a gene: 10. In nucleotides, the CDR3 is TGCAGCGTTAAGTCGACTAGCGGGTCGAGTGAGCAGTTCTTC. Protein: CSVKSTSGSSEQFF.